This is a list of T cell receptor beta chains from one sample in a study of human T cells and chemical hapten exposure. TCRdb ran MiXCR on the RACE reads and lists one entry per CDR3 protein. Seen here are around 76,000 distinct CDR3 sequences, 10% to 15% observed once, and the top ten hold 3.5%. Sequenced material: whole blood, taken in connection with sensitization to the hapten diphenylcyclopropenone (DPC). Source of these receptors: a woman between 55 and 75 years old with alopecia areata. Some clones in this sample may be carry-over from other donors' samples. Each CDR3 is given with its conserved first and last residue. A D gene is named only where the DNA matches it firmly. Clone size is shown for a subset of rows, as once, few, many or a class of expanded clone.

TRBJ2-1 | many | TRBD2 | TRBV7-6 | CASSLTGTSGGVQFF | TGTGCCAGCAGCTTAACCGGGACTAGCGGGGGGGTGCAGTTCTTC
TRBJ1-2 | few | - | TRBV7-3 | CASSPRPGSDGYTF | TGTGCCAGCAGCCCGCGCCCGGGGTCAGATGGCTACACCTTC
TRBJ2-7 | few | - | TRBV10-2 | CASSESGRDEQYF | TGCGCCAGCAGTGAGTCCGGACGGGACGAGCAGTACTTC
TRBJ2-3 | many | TRBD2 | TRBV2 | CASSERGTPPDTQYF | TGTGCCAGCAGCGAGCGGGGGACCCCCCCAGATACGCAGTATTTT
TRBJ1-4 | few | - | TRBV3-1 | CASSPEGQANEKLFF | TGTGCCAGCAGCCCGGAGGGGCAAGCTAATGAAAAACTGTTTTTT
TRBJ1-6 | many | TRBD1 | TRBV7-3 | CASSLTLSGTAFSYNSPLHF | TGTGCCAGCAGCTTAACGCTCTCTGGGACAGCTTTCTCCTATAATTCACCCCTCCACTTT
TRBJ2-1 | few | TRBD2 | TRBV6-5 | CASSFTLRTSGQYNEQFF | TGTGCCAGCAGTTTCACACTCCGGACTAGCGGACAGTACAATGAGCAGTTCTTC
TRBJ1-2 | many | - | TRBV12-3/TRBV12-4 | CASSLARQIYGYTF | TGTGCCAGCAGTTTAGCGCGACAGATCTATGGCTACACCTTC
TRBJ1-2 | - | - | TRBV6-5 | CASSYSNGAENYGYTF | TGTGCCAGCAGTTACTCGAATGGAGCGGAAAACTATGGCTACACCTTC
TRBJ2-5 | few | TRBD1 | TRBV7-8 | CASSRMMGQIQETQYF | TGTGCCAGCAGCCGCATGATGGGACAGATCCAAGAGACCCAGTACTTC
TRBJ2-1 | - | TRBD2 | TRBV20-1 | CSATSGGVLNEQFF | TGCAGTGCCACTAGCGGGGGGGTTCTCAATGAGCAGTTCTTC
TRBJ2-3 | few | - | TRBV5-1 | CASSLPESTDTQYF | TGCGCCAGCAGCTTGCCAGAAAGCACAGATACGCAGTATTTT
TRBJ2-1 | - | - | TRBV11-3 | CASSLAGDNEQFF | TGTGCCAGCAGCTTGGCGGGTGACAATGAGCAGTTCTTC
TRBJ2-2 | many | - | TRBV9 | CASSGTQYTGELFF | TGTGCCAGCAGCGGTACCCAATACACCGGGGAGCTGTTTTTT
TRBJ2-5 | medium-sized | - | TRBV7-8 | CASSSAWGRGQETQYF | TGTGCCAGCAGCTCCGCGTGGGGGCGCGGGCAAGAGACCCAGTACTTC
TRBJ2-7 | many | TRBD1 | TRBV5-6 | CASTKTGVSEQYF | TGTGCCAGCACCAAAACAGGGGTTAGCGAGCAGTACTTC
TRBJ2-2 | many | TRBD1 | TRBV2 | CASSEGQLRTGELFF | TGTGCCAGCAGTGAGGGACAGCTTCGCACCGGGGAGCTGTTTTTT
TRBJ2-2 | - | - | TRBV18 | CASSPSANTGELFF | TGTGCCAGCTCACCCAGCGCGAACACCGGGGAGCTGTTTTTT
TRBJ2-2 | many | - | TRBV7-8 | CASSPDYTTGELFF | TGTGCCAGCAGCCCTGACTATACCACCGGGGAGCTGTTTTTT
TRBJ2-6 | many | - | TRBV20-1 | CSASSGANVLTF | TGCAGTGCCTCGTCCGGGGCCAACGTCCTGACTTTC
TRBJ2-1 | many | - | TRBV20-1 | CSATGPTYNEQFF | TGCAGTGCTACCGGACCCACCTACAATGAGCAGTTCTTC
TRBJ2-1 | - | - | TRBV5-4 | CASTKGLGGNNEQFF | TGTGCCAGCACCAAAGGGCTGGGGGGAAACAATGAGCAGTTCTTC
TRBJ1-4 | - | - | TRBV5-1 | CASSPTRGNEKLFF | TGCGCCAGCAGCCCAACAAGGGGTAATGAAAAACTGTTTTTT
TRBJ1-3 | - | - | TRBV4-1 | CASSYTAGPWGNTIYF | TGCGCCAGCAGTTATACTGCTGGACCATGGGGAAACACCATATATTTT
TRBJ2-7 | few | - | TRBV18 | CASSPQEADYEQYF | TGTGCCAGCTCACCCCAAGAAGCCGACTACGAGCAGTACTTC
TRBJ2-3 | many | TRBD1 | TRBV20-1 | CSASRDRGADTQYF | TGCAGTGCTAGCAGGGACAGGGGGGCAGATACGCAGTATTTT
TRBJ2-7 | many | - | TRBV7-8 | CASSSTELSYEQYF | TGTGCCAGCAGCTCGACAGAACTCTCCTACGAGCAGTACTTC
TRBJ1-4 | - | TRBD1 | TRBV7-9 | CASSPGQGSTNEKLFF | TGTGCCAGCAGCCCAGGACAGGGGAGCACTAATGAAAAACTGTTTTTT
TRBJ1-2 | few | - | TRBV20-1 | CSASSTGTWNYGYTF | TGCAGTGCTAGTTCGACCGGGACGTGGAACTATGGCTACACCTTC
TRBJ1-2 | - | - | TRBV20-1 | CSADIAAEHFYGYTF | TGCAGTGCTGACATTGCGGCGGAGCATTTCTATGGCTACACCTTC
TRBJ1-2 | few | - | TRBV29-1 | CSVEEGYGYTF | TGCAGCGTTGAAGAGGGGTATGGCTACACCTTC
TRBJ2-3 | many | TRBD2 | TRBV5-6 | CASSLLAGARTDTQYF | TGTGCCAGCAGCTTACTAGCGGGGGCGCGCACAGATACGCAGTATTTT
TRBJ2-6 | - | - | TRBV7-6 | CASNPRQHSGANVLTF | TGTGCCAGCAATCCCCGACAGCACTCTGGGGCCAACGTCCTGACTTTC
TRBJ2-7 | - | TRBD2 | TRBV6-2/TRBV6-3 | CASTRTRGSGEWEQYF | TGTGCCAGCACTCGAACGAGGGGTAGCGGGGAGTGGGAGCAGTACTTC
TRBJ1-3 | many | TRBD1 | TRBV18 | CASSGGQGFGNTIYF | TGTGCCAGCTCCGGGGGACAGGGATTTGGAAACACCATATATTTT
TRBJ2-2 | few | - | TRBV7-3 | CASSPSPQRNTGELFF | TGTGCCAGCAGCCCCTCCCCCCAGCGGAACACCGGGGAGCTGTTTTTT
TRBJ2-6 | - | - | TRBV5-5 | CASSSGGHSGANVLTF | TGTGCCAGCAGCTCTGGAGGGCATTCGGGGGCCAACGTCCTGACTTTC
TRBJ1-5 | many | - | TRBV2 | CASTWGAGNQPQHF | TGTGCCAGCACCTGGGGGGCGGGCAATCAGCCCCAGCATTTT
TRBJ1-1 | many | TRBD1 | TRBV5-8 | CASSLASGGGTLEAFF | TGTGCCAGCAGCTTGGCCTCAGGGGGAGGTACCCTTGAAGCTTTCTTT
TRBJ1-2 | many | - | TRBV7-2 | CASSSTLGGYTF | TGTGCCAGCAGCTCTACATTGGGCGGCTACACCTTC
TRBJ1-5 | many | - | TRBV27 | CASSKGVANQPQHF | TGTGCCAGCAGCAAGGGGGTAGCGAATCAGCCCCAGCATTTT
TRBJ2-7 | many | - | TRBV2 | CASSEPLFVWGNSYEQYF | TGTGCCAGCAGTGAGCCCCTATTCGTTTGGGGCAACTCCTACGAGCAGTACTTC
TRBJ2-6 | few | - | TRBV10-2 | CAVKETGANVLTF | TGCGCCGTCAAGGAGACTGGGGCCAACGTCCTGACTTTC
TRBJ1-6 | few | TRBD1 | TRBV5-1 | CASSSNPPDRGDSPLHF | TGCGCCAGCAGCTCGAACCCGCCGGACAGGGGAGATTCACCCCTCCACTTT
TRBJ1-1 | many | - | TRBV6-4 | CASSWDESTEAFF | TGTGCCAGCAGTTGGGATGAGAGCACTGAAGCTTTCTTT
TRBJ1-5 | few | - | TRBV28 | CASSPTAGTQPQHF | TGTGCCAGCAGTCCCACCGCAGGGACTCAGCCCCAGCATTTT
TRBJ2-7 | few | - | TRBV20-1 | CSALTGTGLSYEQYF | TGCAGTGCTTTGACGGGGACTGGCCTTTCCTACGAGCAGTACTTC
TRBJ1-2 | - | - | TRBV5-1 | CASSLAAGRVVNYGYTF | TGCGCCAGCAGCTTGGCCGCGGGCAGGGTCGTAAACTATGGCTACACCTTC
TRBJ1-2 | few | - | TRBV7-2 | CASSLVGGGYGYTF | TGTGCCAGCAGCTTAGTCGGGGGTGGCTATGGCTACACCTTC
TRBJ2-1 | few | - | TRBV29-1 | CSVEETPGEQFF | TGCAGCGTTGAAGAAACTCCCGGTGAGCAGTTCTTC
TRBJ2-3 | few | TRBD1 | TRBV5-1 | CASSLAGTGHYTDTQYF | TGCGCCAGCAGCTTGGCAGGGACAGGACACTACACAGATACGCAGTATTTT
TRBJ1-5 | - | - | TRBV5-1 | CASSLGQENQPQHF | TGCGCCAGCAGCTTGGGACAGGAGAATCAGCCCCAGCATTTT
TRBJ2-3 | many | TRBD2 | TRBV5-1 | CASSLAAGGRDTQYF | TGCGCCAGCAGCTTGGCGGCGGGGGGGCGAGATACGCAGTATTTT
TRBJ1-1 | few | - | TRBV20-1 | CSAVRGGNTEAFF | TGCAGTGCTGTTAGAGGTGGGAACACTGAAGCTTTCTTT
TRBJ2-5 | many | - | TRBV12-3/TRBV12-4 | CASSRLRSETQYF | TGTGCCAGCAGTAGACTACGCTCTGAGACCCAGTACTTC